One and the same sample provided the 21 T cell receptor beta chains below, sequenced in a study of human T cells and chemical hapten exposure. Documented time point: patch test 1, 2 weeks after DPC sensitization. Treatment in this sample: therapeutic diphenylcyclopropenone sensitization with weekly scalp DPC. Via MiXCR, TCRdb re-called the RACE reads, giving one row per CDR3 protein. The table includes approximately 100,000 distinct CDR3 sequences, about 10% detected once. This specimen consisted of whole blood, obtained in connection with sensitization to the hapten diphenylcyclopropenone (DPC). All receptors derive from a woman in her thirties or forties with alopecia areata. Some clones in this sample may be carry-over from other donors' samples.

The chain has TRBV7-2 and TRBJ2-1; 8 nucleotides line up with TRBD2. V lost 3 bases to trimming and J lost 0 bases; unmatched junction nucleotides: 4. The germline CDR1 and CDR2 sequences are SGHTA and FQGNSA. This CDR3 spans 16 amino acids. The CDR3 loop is CASSFQLAVSYNEQFF. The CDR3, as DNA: TGTGCCAGCAGCTTTCAACTAGCGGTCTCCTACAATGAGCAGTTCTTC.

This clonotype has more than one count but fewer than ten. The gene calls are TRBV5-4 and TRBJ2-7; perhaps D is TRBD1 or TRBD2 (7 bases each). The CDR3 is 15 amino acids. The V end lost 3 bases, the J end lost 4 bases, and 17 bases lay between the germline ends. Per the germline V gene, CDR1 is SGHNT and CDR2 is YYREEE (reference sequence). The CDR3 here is CASSSGGEVTYEQYF. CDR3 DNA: TGTGCCAGCAGCTCAGGGGGGGAGGTGACATACGAGCAGTACTTC.

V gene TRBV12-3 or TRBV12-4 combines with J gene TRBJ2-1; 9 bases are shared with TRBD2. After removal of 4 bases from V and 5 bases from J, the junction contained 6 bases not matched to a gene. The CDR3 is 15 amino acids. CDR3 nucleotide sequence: TGTGCCAGCAGTTCCCCGGGACTAGCTGACAATGAGCAGTTCTTC. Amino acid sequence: CASSSPGLADNEQFF.

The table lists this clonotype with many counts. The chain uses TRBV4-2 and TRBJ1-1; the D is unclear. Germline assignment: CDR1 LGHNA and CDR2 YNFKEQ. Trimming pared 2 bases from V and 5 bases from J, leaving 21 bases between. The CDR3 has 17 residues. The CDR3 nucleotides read TGTGCCAGCAGCCAACCATCATGGAGGGATAGAGAAACTGAAGCTTTCTTT. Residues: CASSQPSWRDRETEAFF.

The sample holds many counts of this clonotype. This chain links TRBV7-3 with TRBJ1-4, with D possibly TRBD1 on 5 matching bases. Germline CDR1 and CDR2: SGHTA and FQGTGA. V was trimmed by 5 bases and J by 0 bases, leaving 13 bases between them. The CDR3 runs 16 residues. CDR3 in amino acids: CASSPLGGATNEKLFF. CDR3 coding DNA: TGTGCCAGCAGCCCCCTCGGGGGGGCAACTAATGAAAAACTGTTTTTT.

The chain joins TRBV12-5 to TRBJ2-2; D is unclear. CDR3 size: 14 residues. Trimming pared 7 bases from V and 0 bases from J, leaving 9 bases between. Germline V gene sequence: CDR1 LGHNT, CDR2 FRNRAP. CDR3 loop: CASAQGANTGELFF. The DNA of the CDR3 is TGTGCTAGTGCTCAAGGAGCGAACACCGGGGAGCTGTTTTTT. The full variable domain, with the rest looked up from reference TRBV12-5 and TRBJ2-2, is DARVTQTPRHKVTEMGQEVTMRCQPILGHNTVFWYRQTMMQGLELLAYFRNRAPLDDSGMPKDRFSAEMPDATLATLKIQPSEPRDSAVYFCASAQGANTGELFFGEGSRLTVL.

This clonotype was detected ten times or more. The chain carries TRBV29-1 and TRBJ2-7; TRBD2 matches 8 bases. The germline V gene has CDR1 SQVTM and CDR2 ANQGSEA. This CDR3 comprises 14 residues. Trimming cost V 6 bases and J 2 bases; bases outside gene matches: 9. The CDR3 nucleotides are TGCAGCGTGGGACTAGGCCTAAACGCCTACGAGCAGTACTTC. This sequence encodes CSVGLGLNAYEQYF.

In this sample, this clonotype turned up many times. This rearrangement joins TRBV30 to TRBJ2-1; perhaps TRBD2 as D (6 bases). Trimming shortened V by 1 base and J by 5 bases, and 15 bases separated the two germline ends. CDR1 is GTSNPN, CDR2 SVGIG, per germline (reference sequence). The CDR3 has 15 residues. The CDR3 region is CAWSEGGHHDNEQFF. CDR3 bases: TGTGCCTGGAGTGAGGGAGGACATCACGACAATGAGCAGTTCTTC.

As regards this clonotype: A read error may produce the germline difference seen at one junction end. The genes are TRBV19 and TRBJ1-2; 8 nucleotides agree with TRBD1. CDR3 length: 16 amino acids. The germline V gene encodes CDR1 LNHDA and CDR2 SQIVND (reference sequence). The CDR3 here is CASTLDRVSSTYGYIF. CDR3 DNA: TGTGCCAGTACCCTGGACAGGGTTTCTTCCACCTATGGCTACATCTTC. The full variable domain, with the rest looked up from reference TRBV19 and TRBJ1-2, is DGGITQSPKYLFRKEGQNVTLSCEQNLNHDAMYWYRQDPGQGLRLIYYSQIVNDFQKGDIAEGYSVSREKKESFPLTVTSAQKNPTAFYLCASTLDRVSSTYGYIFGSGTRLTVV.

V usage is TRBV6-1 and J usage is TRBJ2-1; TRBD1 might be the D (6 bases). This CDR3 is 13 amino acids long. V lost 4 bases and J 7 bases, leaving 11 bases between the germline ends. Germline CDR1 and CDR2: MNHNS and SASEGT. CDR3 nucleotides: TGTGCCAGCAGTGCTTCAGGGGAGAATGAGCAGTTCTTC. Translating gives CASSASGENEQFF.

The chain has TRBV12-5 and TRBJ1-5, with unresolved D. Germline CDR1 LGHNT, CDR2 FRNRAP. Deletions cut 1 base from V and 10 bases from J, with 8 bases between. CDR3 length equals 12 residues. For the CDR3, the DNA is TGTGCTAGTGGTTTGGGAGTAGGACCCCAGCATTTT. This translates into CASGLGVGPQHF.

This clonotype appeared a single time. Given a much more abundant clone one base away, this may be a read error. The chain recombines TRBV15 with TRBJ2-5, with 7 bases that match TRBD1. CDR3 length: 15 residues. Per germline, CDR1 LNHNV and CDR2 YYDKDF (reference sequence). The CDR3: CVTSRDRQGQETQYF. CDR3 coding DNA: TGTGTCACCAGCAGAGACCGACAGGGACAAGAGACCCAGTACTTC.

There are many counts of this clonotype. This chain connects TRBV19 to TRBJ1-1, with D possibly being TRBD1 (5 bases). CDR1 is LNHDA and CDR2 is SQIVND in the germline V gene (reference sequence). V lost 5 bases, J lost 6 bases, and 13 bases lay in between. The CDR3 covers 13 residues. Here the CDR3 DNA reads TGTGCCAGTAGTCAGATTAGAGGGGCTGAAGCTTTCTTT. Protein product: CASSQIRGAEAFF. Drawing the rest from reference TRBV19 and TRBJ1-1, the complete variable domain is DGGITQSPKYLFRKEGQNVTLSCEQNLNHDAMYWYRQDPGQGLRLIYYSQIVNDFQKGDIAEGYSVSREKKESFPLTVTSAQKNPTAFYLCASSQIRGAEAFFGQGTRLTVV.

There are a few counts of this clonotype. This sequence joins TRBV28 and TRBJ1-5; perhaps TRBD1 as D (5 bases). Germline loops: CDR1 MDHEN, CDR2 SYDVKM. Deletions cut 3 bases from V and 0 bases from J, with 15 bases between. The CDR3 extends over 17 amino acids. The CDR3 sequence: CASSLVDRRYSNQPQHF. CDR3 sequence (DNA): TGTGCCAGCAGTTTGGTAGACAGACGCTATAGCAATCAGCCCCAGCATTTT.

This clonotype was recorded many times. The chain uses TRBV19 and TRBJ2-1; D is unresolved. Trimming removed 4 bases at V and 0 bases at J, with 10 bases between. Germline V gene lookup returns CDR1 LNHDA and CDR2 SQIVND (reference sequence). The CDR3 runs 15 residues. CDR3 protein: CASSTDLSSYNEQFF. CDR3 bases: TGTGCCAGTAGTACCGACTTGAGCTCCTACAATGAGCAGTTCTTC.

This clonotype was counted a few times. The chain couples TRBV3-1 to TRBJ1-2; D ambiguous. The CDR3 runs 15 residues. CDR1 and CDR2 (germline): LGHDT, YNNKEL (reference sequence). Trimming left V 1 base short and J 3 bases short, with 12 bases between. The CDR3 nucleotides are TGTGCCAGCAGCCAAGGGGTGCCCCTTGACTATGGCTACACCTTC. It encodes CASSQGVPLDYGYTF.

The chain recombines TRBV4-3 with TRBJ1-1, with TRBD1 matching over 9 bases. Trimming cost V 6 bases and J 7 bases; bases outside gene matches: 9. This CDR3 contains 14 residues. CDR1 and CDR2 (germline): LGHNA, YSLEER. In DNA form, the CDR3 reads TGCGCCAGCAGGCCCGGGACAGGGTGGGGTGAAGCTTTCTTT. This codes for CASRPGTGWGEAFF.

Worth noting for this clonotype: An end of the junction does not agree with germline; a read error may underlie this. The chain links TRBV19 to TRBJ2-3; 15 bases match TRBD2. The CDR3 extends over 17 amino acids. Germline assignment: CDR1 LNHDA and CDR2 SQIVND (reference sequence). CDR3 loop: CAGSPYWTSGGGDTQYF. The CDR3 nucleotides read TGTGCCGGTAGTCCCTACTGGACTAGCGGGGGGGGAGATACGCAGTATTTT.

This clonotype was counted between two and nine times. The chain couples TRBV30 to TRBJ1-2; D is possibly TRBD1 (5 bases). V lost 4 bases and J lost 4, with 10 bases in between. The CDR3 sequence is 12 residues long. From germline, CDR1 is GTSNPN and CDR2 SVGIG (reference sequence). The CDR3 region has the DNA TGTGCCTGGACCGCGACAGCCTATGGCTACACCTTC. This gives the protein CAWTATAYGYTF.

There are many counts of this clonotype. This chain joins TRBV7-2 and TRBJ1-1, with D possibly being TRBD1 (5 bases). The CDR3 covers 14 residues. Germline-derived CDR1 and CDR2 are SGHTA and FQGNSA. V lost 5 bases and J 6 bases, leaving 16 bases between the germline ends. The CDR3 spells CASSLRVGGSEAFF. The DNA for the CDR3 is TGTGCCAGCAGCCTCCGCGTGGGGGGTTCTGAAGCTTTCTTT.

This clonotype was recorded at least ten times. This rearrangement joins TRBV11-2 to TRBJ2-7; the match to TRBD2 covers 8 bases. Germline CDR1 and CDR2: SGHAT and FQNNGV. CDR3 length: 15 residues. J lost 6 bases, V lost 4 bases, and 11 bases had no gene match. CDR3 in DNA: TGTGCCAGCAGCTCCACGGGACTAGGGGCGCGCGAGCAGTACTTC. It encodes CASSSTGLGAREQYF.